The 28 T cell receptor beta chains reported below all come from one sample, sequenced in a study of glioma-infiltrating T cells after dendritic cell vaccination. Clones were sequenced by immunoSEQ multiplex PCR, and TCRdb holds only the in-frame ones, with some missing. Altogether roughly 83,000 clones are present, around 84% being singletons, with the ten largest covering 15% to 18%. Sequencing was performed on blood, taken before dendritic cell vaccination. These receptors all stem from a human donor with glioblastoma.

CDR3 in DNA: TGTGCCAGCAGTAATACGGGACAGGGTTACTACGAGCAGTACTTC. Translation gives CASSNTGQGYYEQYF. V usage is TRBV27 and J usage is TRBJ2-7; 9 bases align to TRBD1. V was pared by 5 bases and J by 3 bases, with 8 bases of the junction left unmatched. Per germline, CDR1 MNHEY and CDR2 SMNVEV (reference sequence). This CDR3 comprises 15 residues.

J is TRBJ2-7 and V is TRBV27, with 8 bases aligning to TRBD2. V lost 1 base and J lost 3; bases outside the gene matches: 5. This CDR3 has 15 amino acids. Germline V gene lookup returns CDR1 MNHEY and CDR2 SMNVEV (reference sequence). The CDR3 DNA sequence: TGTGCCAGCAGTTTATTTAGCGGGGACCTCTACGAGCAGTACTTC. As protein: CASSLFSGDLYEQYF.

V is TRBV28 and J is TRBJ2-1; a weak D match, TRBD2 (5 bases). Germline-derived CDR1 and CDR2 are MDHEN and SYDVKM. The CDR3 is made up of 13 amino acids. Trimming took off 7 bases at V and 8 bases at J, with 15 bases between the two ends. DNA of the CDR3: TGTGCCAGCACCCGAGGGCCTTGGGATGAGCAGTTCTTC. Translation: CASTRGPWDEQFF. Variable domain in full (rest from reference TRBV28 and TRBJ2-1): DVKVTQSSRYLVKRTGEKVFLECVQDMDHENMFWYRQDPGLGLRLIYFSYDVKMKEKGDIPEGYSVSREKKERFSLILESASTNQTSMYLCASTRGPWDEQFFGPGTRLTVL.

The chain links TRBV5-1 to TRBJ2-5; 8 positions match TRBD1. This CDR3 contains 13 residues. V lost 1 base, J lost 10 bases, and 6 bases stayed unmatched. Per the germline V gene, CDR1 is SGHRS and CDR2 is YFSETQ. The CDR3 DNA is TGCGCCAGCAGCTTGTTTGTACAGGGGGACCAGTACTTC. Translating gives CASSLFVQGDQYF.

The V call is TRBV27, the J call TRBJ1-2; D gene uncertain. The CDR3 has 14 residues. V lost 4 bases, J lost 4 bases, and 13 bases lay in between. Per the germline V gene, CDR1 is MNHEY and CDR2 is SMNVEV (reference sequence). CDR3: CASSSSEVFYGYTF. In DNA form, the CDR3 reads TGTGCCAGCAGTTCATCTGAGGTTTTCTATGGCTACACCTTC.

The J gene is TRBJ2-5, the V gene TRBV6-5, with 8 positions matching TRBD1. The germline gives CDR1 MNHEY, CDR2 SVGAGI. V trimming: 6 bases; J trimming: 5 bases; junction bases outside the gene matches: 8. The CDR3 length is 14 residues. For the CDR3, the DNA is TGTGCCAGCAGACTAGGACAGGGCCGGGAGACCCAGTACTTC. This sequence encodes CASRLGQGRETQYF.

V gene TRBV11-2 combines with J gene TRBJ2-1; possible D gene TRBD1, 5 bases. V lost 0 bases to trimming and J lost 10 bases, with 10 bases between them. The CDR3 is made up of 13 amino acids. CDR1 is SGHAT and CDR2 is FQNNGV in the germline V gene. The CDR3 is CASSLDPWGEQFF. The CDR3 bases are TGTGCCAGCAGCTTAGATCCCTGGGGCGAGCAGTTCTTC.

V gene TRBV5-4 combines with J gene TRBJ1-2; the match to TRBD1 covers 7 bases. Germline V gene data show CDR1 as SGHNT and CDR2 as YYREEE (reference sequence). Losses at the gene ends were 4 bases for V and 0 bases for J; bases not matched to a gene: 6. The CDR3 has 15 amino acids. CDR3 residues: CASSRQGPANYGYTF. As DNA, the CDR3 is TGTGCCAGCAGCCGACAGGGCCCAGCTAACTATGGCTACACCTTC.

The CDR3 is CASSPPRGRMNNEQFF. CDR3 coding DNA: TGTGCCAGCTCACCCCCCCGAGGGAGGATGAACAATGAGCAGTTCTTC. The chain has TRBV18 and TRBJ2-1; the D gene is possibly TRBD2 (6 bases). Trimming removed 3 bases at V and 5 bases at J, with 17 bases between. Germline CDR1 and CDR2: KGHSH and LQKENI. The CDR3 totals 16 residues. Filled out from reference TRBV18 and TRBJ2-1, the complete variable domain reads NAGVMQNPRHLVRRRGQEARLRCSPMKGHSHVYWYRQLPEEGLKFMVYLQKENIIDESGMPKERFSAEFPKEGPSILRIQQVVRGDSAAYFCASSPPRGRMNNEQFFGPGTRLTVL.

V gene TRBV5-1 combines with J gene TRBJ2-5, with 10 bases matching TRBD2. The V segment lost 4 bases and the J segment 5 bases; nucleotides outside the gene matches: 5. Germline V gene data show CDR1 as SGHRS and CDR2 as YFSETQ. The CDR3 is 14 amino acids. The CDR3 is CASSQTSGSETQYF. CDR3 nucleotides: TGCGCCAGCAGCCAGACTAGCGGGTCTGAGACCCAGTACTTC.

CDR3 in DNA: TGCGCCAGCAGCTTGGGCAGGGGGCAGAGCACTGAAGCTTTCTTT. Its translation: CASSLGRGQSTEAFF. The chain uses TRBV5-1 and TRBJ1-1, with 8 bases aligning to TRBD1. This CDR3 has 15 residues. Germline CDR1 SGHRS, CDR2 YFSETQ. Trimming at V came to 0 bases and at J to 4 bases, leaving 5 bases not matched to a gene.

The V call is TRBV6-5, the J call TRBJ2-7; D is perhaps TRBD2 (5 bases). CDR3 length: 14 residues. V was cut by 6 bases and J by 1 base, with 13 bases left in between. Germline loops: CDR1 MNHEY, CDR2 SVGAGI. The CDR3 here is CASRNPLDSYEQYF. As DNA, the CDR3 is TGTGCCAGCAGAAACCCACTAGATTCCTACGAGCAGTACTTC.

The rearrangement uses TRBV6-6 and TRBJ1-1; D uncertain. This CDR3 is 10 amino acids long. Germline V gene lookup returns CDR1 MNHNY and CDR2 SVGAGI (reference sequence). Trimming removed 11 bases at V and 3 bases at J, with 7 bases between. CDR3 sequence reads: CACADTEAFF. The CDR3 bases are TGTGCCTGCGCGGACACTGAAGCTTTCTTT.

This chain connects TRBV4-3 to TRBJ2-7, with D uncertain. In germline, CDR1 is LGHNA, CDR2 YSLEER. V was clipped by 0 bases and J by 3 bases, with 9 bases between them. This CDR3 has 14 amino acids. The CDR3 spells CASSQEPELYEQYF. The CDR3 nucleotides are TGCGCCAGCAGCCAAGAACCGGAGCTCTACGAGCAGTACTTC.

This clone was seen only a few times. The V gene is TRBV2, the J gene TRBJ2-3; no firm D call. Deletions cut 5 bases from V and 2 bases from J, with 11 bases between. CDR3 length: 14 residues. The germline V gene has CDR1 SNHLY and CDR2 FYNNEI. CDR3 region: CASSIIEDTDTQYF. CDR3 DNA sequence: TGTGCCAGCAGTATTATAGAGGACACAGATACGCAGTATTTT.

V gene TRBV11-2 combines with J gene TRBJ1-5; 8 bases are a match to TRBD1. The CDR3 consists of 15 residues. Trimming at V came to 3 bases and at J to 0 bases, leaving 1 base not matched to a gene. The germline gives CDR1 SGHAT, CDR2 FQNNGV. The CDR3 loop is CASSLDRDSNQPQHF. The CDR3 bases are TGTGCCAGCAGCTTGGACAGGGATAGCAATCAGCCCCAGCATTTT.

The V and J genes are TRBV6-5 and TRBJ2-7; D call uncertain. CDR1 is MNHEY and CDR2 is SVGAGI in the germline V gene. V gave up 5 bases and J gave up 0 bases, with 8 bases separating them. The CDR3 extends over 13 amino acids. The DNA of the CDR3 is TGTGCCAGCAGTGACACTGACTCCTACGAGCAGTACTTC. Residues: CASSDTDSYEQYF.

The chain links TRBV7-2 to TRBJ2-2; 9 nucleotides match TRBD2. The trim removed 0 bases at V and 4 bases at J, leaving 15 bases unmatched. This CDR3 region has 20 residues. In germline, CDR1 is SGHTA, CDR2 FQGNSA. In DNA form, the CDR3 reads TGTGCCAGCAGCTTAGCGAGAGGACTTGGTAGCGGGAGTGGCACCGGGGAGCTGTTTTTT. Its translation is CASSLARGLGSGSGTGELFF.

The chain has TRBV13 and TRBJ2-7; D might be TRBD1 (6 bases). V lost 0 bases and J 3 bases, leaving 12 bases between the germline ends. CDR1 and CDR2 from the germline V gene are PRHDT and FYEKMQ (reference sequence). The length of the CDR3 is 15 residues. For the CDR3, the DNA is TGTGCCAGCAGCTTAGGAACACAGGGCGGCTACGAGCAGTACTTC. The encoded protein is CASSLGTQGGYEQYF. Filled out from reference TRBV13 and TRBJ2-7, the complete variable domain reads AAGVIQSPRHLIKEKRETATLKCYPIPRHDTVYWYQQGPGQDPQFLISFYEKMQSDKGSIPDRFSAQQFSDYHSELNMSSLELGDSALYFCASSLGTQGGYEQYFGPGTRLTVT.

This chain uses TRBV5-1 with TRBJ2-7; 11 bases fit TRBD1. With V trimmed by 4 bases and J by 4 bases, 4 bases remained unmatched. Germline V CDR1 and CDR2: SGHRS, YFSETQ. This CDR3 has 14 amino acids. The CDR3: CASSMGQGGYEQYF. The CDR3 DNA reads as TGCGCCAGCAGCATGGGACAGGGGGGATACGAGCAGTACTTC. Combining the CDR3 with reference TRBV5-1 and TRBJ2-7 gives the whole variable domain KAGVTQTPRYLIKTRGQQVTLSCSPISGHRSVSWYQQTPGQGLQFLFEYFSETQRNKGNFPGRFSGRQFSNSRSEMNVSTLELGDSALYLCASSMGQGGYEQYFGPGTRLTVT.

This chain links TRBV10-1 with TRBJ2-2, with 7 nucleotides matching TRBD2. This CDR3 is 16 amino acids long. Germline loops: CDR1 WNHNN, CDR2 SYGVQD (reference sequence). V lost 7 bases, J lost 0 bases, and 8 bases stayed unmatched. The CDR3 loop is CASKVTSAPNTGELFF. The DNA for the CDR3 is TGCGCCAGCAAAGTAACTAGCGCCCCGAACACCGGGGAGCTGTTTTTT.

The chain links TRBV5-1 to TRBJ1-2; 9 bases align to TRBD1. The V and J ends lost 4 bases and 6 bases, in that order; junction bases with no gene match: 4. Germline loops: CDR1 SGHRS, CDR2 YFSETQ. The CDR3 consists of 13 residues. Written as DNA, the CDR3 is TGCGCCAGCAGCGTAACAGGGGGCAATGGCTACACCTTC. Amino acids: CASSVTGGNGYTF.

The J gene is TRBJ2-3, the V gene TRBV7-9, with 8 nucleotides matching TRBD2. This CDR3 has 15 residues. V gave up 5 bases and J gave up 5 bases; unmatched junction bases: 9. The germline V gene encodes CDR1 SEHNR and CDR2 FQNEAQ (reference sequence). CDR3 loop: CASSPGREVRDTQYF. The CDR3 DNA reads TGTGCCAGCAGCCCTGGGCGGGAGGTCAGAGATACGCAGTATTTT.

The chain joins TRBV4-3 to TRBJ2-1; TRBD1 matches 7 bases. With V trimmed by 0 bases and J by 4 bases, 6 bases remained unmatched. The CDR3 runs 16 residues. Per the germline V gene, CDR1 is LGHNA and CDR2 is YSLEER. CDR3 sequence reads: CASSQDGDRAYNEQFF. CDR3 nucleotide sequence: TGCGCCAGCAGCCAAGATGGGGACAGAGCTTACAATGAGCAGTTCTTC.

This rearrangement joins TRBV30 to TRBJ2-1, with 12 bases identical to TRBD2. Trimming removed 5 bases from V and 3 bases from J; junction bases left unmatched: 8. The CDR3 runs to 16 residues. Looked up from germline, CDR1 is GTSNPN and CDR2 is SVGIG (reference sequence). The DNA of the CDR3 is TGTGCCTGGGGACTAGCGGGATCGTCGGGCTACAATGAGCAGTTCTTC. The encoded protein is CAWGLAGSSGYNEQFF.

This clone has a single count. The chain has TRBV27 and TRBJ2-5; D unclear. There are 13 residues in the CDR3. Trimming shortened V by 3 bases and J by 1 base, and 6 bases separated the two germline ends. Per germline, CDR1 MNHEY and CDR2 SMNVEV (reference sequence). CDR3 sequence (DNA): TGTGCCAGCAGTTTCACACCCCAAGAGACCCAGTACTTC. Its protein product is CASSFTPQETQYF.

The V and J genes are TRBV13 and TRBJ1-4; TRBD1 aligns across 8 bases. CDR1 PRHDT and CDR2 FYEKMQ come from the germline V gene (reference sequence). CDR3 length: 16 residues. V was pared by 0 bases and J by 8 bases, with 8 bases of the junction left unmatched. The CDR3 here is CASSLGTGGLGEKLFF. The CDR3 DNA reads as TGTGCCAGCAGCTTAGGAACAGGGGGTCTAGGGGAAAAACTGTTTTTT. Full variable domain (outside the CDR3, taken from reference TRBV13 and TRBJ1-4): AAGVIQSPRHLIKEKRETATLKCYPIPRHDTVYWYQQGPGQDPQFLISFYEKMQSDKGSIPDRFSAQQFSDYHSELNMSSLELGDSALYFCASSLGTGGLGEKLFFGSGTQLSVL.

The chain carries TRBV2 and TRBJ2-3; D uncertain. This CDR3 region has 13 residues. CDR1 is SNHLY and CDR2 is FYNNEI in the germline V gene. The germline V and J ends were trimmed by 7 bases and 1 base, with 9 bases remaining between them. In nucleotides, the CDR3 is TGTGCCAGCACCTCTCAGGGCACAGATACGCAGTATTTT. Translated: CASTSQGTDTQYF.